This T cell receptor beta chain was found in a study of CD8+ T cells in alopecia areata. Overall study: Tofacitinib therapy lasting 6 to 18 months was followed by 6 months off drug.

The V gene end was trimmed by 0 bases and the J gene end by 7 bases; junction bases not matched to a gene: 6. Germline V CDR1 and CDR2: SGHRS, YFSETQ. The CDR3 consists of 15 residues. Study-level results: Sharing of TCR sequences between patients (possibly for HLA-related reasons) was less clear than in mice. Clonality exceeded that of normal scalp in lesional scalp, most notably in alopecia totalis/universalis.

Alopecia areata patients had lesional scalp punch biopsies and peripheral blood taken from them. Comment on this clone: As yet, its antigen is unknown.

In each case, RNA was isolated and then reverse transcribed into cDNA as the sequencing template. This table comes from immunoSEQ multiplex PCR, and its TCRdb copy is limited to in-frame clones, with some not included. Among roughly 250,000 clones listed, around 67% were seen once. This TCR was sampled from a human donor with alopecia areata. This chain joins TRBV5-1 and TRBJ2-2; 7 nucleotides match TRBD1. The sample was CD4+ T cells sorted from blood, taken at week 0. CDR3 DNA: TGCGCCAGCAGCTTGGGACAGGGAAATAACGGGGAGCTGTTTTTT. Its translation is CASSLGQGNNGELFF. Full variable domain (outside the CDR3, taken from reference TRBV5-1 and TRBJ2-2): KAGVTQTPRYLIKTRGQQVTLSCSPISGHRSVSWYQQTPGQGLQFLFEYFSETQRNKGNFPGRFSGRQFSNSRSEMNVSTLELGDSALYLCASSLGQGNNGELFFGEGSRLTVL.